Listed here are 14 T cell receptor beta chains from one sample, sequenced in a study of blood T cell repertoires in COVID-19. Measured with immunoSEQ multiplex PCR; TCRdb has only the in-frame clones, and not every one. The table lists some 31,000 clones, 65% to 90% of them singletons. Sequenced material: peripheral blood. These receptors were collected from a man aged 80 or over with active COVID-19.

The chain uses TRBV19 and TRBJ1-1; TRBD1 matches at 8 bases. This CDR3 is built from 13 residues. CDR1 and CDR2 from the germline V gene are LNHDA and SQIVND (reference sequence). The J segment lost 4 bases and the V segment lost 7 bases, leaving 5 bases of the junction unmatched. The CDR3 protein is CASNDRGGTEAFF. CDR3 in DNA: TGTGCCAGTAACGACAGGGGAGGCACTGAAGCTTTCTTT.

The chain joins TRBV12-3 or TRBV12-4 to TRBJ2-3; D remains unclear. Trimming pared 5 bases from V and 6 bases from J, leaving 6 bases between. CDR3 length equals 11 residues. In DNA, the CDR3 is TGTGCCAGCAGTCTAACTGATACGCAGTATTTT. Translated: CASSLTDTQYF.

The rearrangement joins TRBV6-2 or TRBV6-3 to TRBJ1-5; D is possibly TRBD1 (6 bases). From germline, CDR1 is MNHEY and CDR2 SVGEGT. The CDR3 is made up of 14 amino acids. The V gene lost 5 bases and the J gene lost 2 bases, with 10 bases spanning the gap. The CDR3 reads CASSGGGGNQPQHF. The CDR3 bases are TGTGCCAGCAGTGGCGGGGGCGGCAATCAGCCCCAGCATTTT.

This clone was detected only a few times. The V gene is TRBV2, the J gene TRBJ2-7; 9 bases are shared with TRBD2. The CDR3 is made up of 15 amino acids. Germline CDR1 and CDR2: SNHLY and FYNNEI. After removal of 5 bases from V and 2 bases from J, the junction contained 7 bases not matched to a gene. The DNA for the CDR3 is TGTGCCAGCAGTCTGAATAGCGGGGGAACCTACGAGCAGTACTTC. Protein sequence: CASSLNSGGTYEQYF.

V is TRBV5-1 and J is TRBJ1-4; TRBD1 matches 12 bases. Germline loops: CDR1 SGHRS, CDR2 YFSETQ. J gave up 12 bases and V 2 bases, and 5 bases lay outside the gene matches. The CDR3 runs 14 residues. Here the CDR3 reads CASSFAGTGGELFF. In nucleotides, the CDR3 is TGCGCCAGCAGCTTCGCCGGGACAGGGGGCGAACTGTTTTTT.

The chain couples TRBV9 to TRBJ2-5, with 8 bases matching TRBD1. Germline CDR1 and CDR2: SGDLS and YYNGEE. Trimming removed 4 bases from V and 1 base from J; junction bases left unmatched: 9. This CDR3 has 16 residues. The CDR3 region is CASSPGDRSSQETQYF. The CDR3 DNA follows: TGTGCCAGCAGCCCGGGGGACAGGTCCTCCCAAGAGACCCAGTACTTC.

The J gene is TRBJ2-5, the V gene TRBV4-1; 8 nucleotides match TRBD2. Germline CDR1 and CDR2: MGHRA and YSYEKL. The CDR3 sequence is 16 residues long. V shed 4 bases and J 5 bases; nucleotides not matched to a gene: 12. CDR3: CASSPRVASGRETQYF. CDR3 in DNA: TGCGCCAGCAGCCCCCGGGTGGCTAGCGGGCGGGAGACCCAGTACTTC.

CDR3 loop: CASSFYEGGELFF. As DNA, the CDR3 is TGTGCCAGCAGTTTTTACGAGGGCGGGGAGCTGTTTTTT. The chain recombines TRBV12-3 or TRBV12-4 with TRBJ2-2, with D perhaps TRBD2 (5 bases). Trimming stripped 3 bases from V and 7 bases from J, with 9 bases between. CDR3 length: 13 residues.

This chain joins TRBV2 and TRBJ1-2; maybe TRBD1 (5 bases). V dropped 6 bases and J dropped 5 bases, with 13 bases sitting between them. The CDR3 is 13 residues long. Germline lookup yields CDR1 SNHLY and CDR2 FYNNEI. CDR3 sequence reads: CASRAGGVYGYTF. CDR3 coding DNA: TGTGCCAGCAGGGCCGGAGGGGTGTATGGCTACACCTTC.

This clone was seen only once. This chain links TRBV2 with TRBJ2-2, with 9 bases matching TRBD2. The V gene end was trimmed by 4 bases and the J gene end by 2 bases; junction bases not matched to a gene: 2. Germline CDR1 reads SNHLY; CDR2 reads FYNNEI. This CDR3 has 15 amino acids. The CDR3 DNA reads TGTGCCAGCAGTGGTAGCGGGAGAAACACCGGGGAGCTGTTTTTT. Translating gives CASSGSGRNTGELFF.

The gene calls are TRBV7-2 and TRBJ2-3, with D perhaps TRBD2 (6 bases). From germline, CDR1 is SGHTA and CDR2 FQGNSA. The CDR3 runs 15 residues. The germline V and J ends were trimmed by 4 bases and 3 bases, with 14 bases remaining between them. This chain's CDR3 is CASSSGVGRTDTQYF. CDR3 sequence (DNA): TGTGCCAGCAGCTCGGGGGTGGGGCGGACAGATACGCAGTATTTT.

This sequence joins TRBV7-3 and TRBJ1-3, with D unclear. The CDR3 covers 13 residues. Per the germline V gene, CDR1 is SGHTA and CDR2 is FQGTGA. The ends were cut back, 5 bases at V and 4 bases at J, with 9 bases in the middle. DNA for the CDR3: TGTGCCAGCAGCAGGGAGGGAGGAAACACCATATATTTT. Its translation: CASSREGGNTIYF.

J is TRBJ1-4 and V is TRBV3-1 (or the pseudogene TRBV3-2); unclear D gene. Germline assignment: CDR1 LGHDT and CDR2 YNNKEL (reference sequence). Trimming took 5 bases from V and 4 from J, leaving 11 bases between them. The CDR3 has 14 residues. The CDR3 sequence is CASSRTGSNEKLFF. Here the CDR3 DNA reads TGTGCCAGCAGCAGGACCGGGAGTAATGAAAAACTGTTTTTT.

This clone was picked up one time. The J gene is TRBJ2-3, the V gene TRBV27; 7 nucleotides match TRBD1. Germline CDR1 reads MNHEY; CDR2 reads SMNVEV (reference sequence). CDR3 size: 16 residues. V lost 7 bases to trimming and J lost 0 bases; unmatched junction nucleotides: 10. The CDR3, as DNA: TGTGCCAGCAAAGGATGGGACAGCTCTAGCACAGATACGCAGTATTTT. Translated: CASKGWDSSSTDTQYF.